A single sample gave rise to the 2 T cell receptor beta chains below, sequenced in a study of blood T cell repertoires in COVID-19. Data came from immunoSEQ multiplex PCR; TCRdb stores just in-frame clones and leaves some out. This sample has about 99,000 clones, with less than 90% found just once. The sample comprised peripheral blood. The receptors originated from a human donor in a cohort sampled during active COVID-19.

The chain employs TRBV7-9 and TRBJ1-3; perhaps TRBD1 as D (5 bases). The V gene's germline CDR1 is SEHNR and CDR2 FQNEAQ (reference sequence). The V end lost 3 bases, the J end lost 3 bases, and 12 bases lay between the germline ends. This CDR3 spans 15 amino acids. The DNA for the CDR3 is TGTGCCAGCAGCTTCGACAGTTACCGTGGAAACACCATATATTTT. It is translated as CASSFDSYRGNTIYF.

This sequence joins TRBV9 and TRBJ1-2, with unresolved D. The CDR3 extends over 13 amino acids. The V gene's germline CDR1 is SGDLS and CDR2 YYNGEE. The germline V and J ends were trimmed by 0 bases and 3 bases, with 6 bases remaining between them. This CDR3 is CASSVGSDYGYTF. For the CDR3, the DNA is TGTGCCAGCAGCGTAGGTTCAGACTATGGCTACACCTTC.